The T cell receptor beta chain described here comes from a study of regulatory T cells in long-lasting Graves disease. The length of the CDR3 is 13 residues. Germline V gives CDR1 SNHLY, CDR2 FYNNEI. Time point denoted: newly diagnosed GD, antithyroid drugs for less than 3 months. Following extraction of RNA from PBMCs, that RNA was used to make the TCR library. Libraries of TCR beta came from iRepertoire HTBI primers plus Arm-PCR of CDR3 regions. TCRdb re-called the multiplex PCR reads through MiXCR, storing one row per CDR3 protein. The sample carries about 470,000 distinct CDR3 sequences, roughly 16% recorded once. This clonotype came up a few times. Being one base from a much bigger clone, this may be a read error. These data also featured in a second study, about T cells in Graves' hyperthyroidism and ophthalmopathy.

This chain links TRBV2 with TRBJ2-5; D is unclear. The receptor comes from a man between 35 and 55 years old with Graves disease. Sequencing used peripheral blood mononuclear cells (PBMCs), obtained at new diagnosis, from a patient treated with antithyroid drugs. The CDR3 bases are TGTGCCAGCAGTGGAACTACGCAAGAGACCCGGTACTTC. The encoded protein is CASSGTTQETRYF.